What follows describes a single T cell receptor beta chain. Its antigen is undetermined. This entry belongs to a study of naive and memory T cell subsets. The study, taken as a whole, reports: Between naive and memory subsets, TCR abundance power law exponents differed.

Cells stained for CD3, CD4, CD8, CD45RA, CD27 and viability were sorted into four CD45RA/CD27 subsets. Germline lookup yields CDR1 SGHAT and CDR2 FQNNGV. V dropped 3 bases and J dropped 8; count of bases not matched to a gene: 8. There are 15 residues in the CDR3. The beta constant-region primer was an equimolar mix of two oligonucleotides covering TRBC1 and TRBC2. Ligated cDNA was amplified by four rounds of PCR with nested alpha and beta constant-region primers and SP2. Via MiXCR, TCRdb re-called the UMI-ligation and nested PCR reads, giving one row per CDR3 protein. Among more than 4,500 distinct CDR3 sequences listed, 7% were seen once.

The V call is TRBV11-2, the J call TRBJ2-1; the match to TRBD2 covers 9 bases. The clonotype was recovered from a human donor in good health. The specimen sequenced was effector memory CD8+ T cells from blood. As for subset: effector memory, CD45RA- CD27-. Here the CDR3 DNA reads TGTGCCAGCAGCTTCCGGAGCGGGAGGAGCGATGAGCAGTTCTTC. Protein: CASSFRSGRSDEQFF.